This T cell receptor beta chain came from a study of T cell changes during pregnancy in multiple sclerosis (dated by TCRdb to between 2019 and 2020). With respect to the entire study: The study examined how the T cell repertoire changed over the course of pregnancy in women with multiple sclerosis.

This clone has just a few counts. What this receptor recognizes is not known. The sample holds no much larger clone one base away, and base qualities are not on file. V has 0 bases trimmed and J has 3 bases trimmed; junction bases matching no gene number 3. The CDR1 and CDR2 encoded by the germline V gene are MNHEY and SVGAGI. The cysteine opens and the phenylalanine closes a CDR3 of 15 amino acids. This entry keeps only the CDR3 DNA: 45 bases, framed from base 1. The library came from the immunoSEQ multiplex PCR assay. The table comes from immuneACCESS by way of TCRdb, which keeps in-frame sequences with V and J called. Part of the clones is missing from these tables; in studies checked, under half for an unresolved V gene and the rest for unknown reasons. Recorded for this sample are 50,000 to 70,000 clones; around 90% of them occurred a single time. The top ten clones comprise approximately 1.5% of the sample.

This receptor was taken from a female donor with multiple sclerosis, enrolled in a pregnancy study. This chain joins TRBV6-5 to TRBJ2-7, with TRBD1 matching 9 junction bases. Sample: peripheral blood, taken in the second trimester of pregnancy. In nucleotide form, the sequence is TGTGCCAGCAGTTACTCACAGGGGGCTGGCTACGAGCAGTACTTC. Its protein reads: CASSYSQGAGYEQYF.